This T cell receptor beta chain is drawn from a study of CD8+ T cells in alopecia areata. Looked up from germline, CDR1 is SGDLS and CDR2 is YYNGEE. CDR3 length: 13 amino acids. The ends were cut back, 4 bases at V and 5 bases at J, with 13 bases in the middle. Treatment defined: oral pan-JAK inhibitor, 5-10 mg twice daily. A few counts support this clone. What it binds is unknown. General study points: Many expanded lesional clones persisted in scalp and blood during tofacitinib. Tofacitinib significantly brought down scalp clonality and expanded CD8+ clones among top 100. Sequencing of scalp samples also captures resident alphabeta T cells of normal skin. It was lesional scalp, especially alopecia totalis/universalis, that showed higher clonality than normal scalp.

RNA was extracted and reverse transcribed into cDNA as the sequencing template. Sequencing was performed with immunoSEQ multiplex PCR; in TCRdb, only in-frame clones are kept and a portion is missing. The table includes 110,000 to 150,000 clones, 50% to 65% detected once. The rearrangement links TRBV9 to TRBJ2-7; D is perhaps TRBD2 (6 bases). This receptor was identified in a human donor with alopecia areata. Material: CD8+ T cells sorted from blood, obtained at week 4, from a patient treated with tofacitinib. DNA of the CDR3: TGTGCCAGCAGCAGTGGCGGACTAAACGAGCAGTACTTC. Amino acids: CASSSGGLNEQYF.